Detailed here is one T cell receptor beta chain. Its specificity is not known. The CDR3 totals 14 residues. Trimming pared 1 base from V and 2 bases from J, leaving 6 bases between. Unique molecular identifiers were present in the TCR beta cDNA libraries. TCRdb called the PCR reads again in MiXCR, with one record for every CDR3 protein. There are fewer than 850,000 distinct CDR3 sequences in the sample; roughly 29% occur only once, and around 0.56% lies in the top ten. This entry comes from a study of post-analysis software for immune sequencing data. Findings and limits, study-wide: The study found significantly lower normalized Chao1 diversity in multiple sclerosis patients than in controls. Included in a set of about five TRBV segments more frequent in patients than controls were TRBV5-6, TRBV5-1 and TRBV20-1.

The chain joins TRBV12-3 or TRBV12-4 to TRBJ1-5; D ambiguous. The TCR sequence derives from a girl between 10 and 17 years old with multiple sclerosis. Material: blood. The CDR3 region has the DNA TGTGCCAGCAGTTTAGGGGAGGGCAATCAGCCCCAGCATTTT. Translated: CASSLGEGNQPQHF.